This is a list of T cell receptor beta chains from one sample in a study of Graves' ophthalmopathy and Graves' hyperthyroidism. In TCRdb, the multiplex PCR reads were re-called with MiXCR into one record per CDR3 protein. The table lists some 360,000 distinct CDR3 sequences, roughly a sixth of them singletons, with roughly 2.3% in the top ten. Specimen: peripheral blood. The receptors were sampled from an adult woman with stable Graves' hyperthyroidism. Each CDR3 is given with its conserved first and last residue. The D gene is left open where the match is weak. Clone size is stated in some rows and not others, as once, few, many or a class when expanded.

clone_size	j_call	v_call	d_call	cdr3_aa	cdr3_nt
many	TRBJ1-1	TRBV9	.	CASSADPGPQENTEAFF	TGTGCCAGCAGCGCGGACCCGGGGCCTCAGGAGAACACTGAAGCTTTCTTT
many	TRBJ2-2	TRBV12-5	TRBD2	CASGLGTSGITGELFF	TGTGCTAGTGGTTTGGGGACTAGCGGGATCACCGGGGAGCTGTTTTTT
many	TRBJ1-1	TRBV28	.	CASSSRGNFVAFF	TGTGCCAGCAGTTCCAGGGGAAATTTTGTCGCTTTCTTT
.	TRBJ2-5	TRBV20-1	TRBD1	CSAGRTGTETQYF	TGCAGTGCTGGCAGGACAGGGACGGAGACCCAGTACTTC
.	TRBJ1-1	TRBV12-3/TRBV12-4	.	CASYQAGQTYTEAFF	TGTGCCAGCTACCAAGCGGGGCAAACTTATACTGAAGCTTTCTTT
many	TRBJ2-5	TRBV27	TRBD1	CASSPMRAGGFQETQYF	TGTGCCAGCAGTCCGATGAGGGCAGGGGGTTTCCAAGAGACCCAGTACTTC
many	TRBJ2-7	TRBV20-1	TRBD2	CSASTRTSVSYEQYF	TGCAGTGCTAGTACGCGGACTAGCGTTAGCTACGAGCAGTACTTC
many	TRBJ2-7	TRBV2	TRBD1	CASSIPLPGQPSYEQYF	TGTGCCAGCAGTATTCCCCTTCCGGGACAGCCTTCCTACGAGCAGTACTTC
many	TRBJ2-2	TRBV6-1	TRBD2	CAARAGTSVTGELFF	TGTGCTGCTCGAGCCGGGACTAGCGTTACCGGGGAGCTGTTTTTT
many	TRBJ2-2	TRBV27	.	CASSSFGILKGGELFF	TGTGCCAGCAGCTCCTTCGGGATCCTCAAGGGCGGGGAGCTGTTTTTT
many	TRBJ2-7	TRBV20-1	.	CSAPMGPSSRQYF	TGCAGTGCTCCAATGGGCCCTTCTTCGCGGCAGTACTTC
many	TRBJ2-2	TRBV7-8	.	CASSVTGGANTGELFF	TGTGCCAGCAGCGTTACTGGGGGCGCGAACACCGGGGAGCTGTTTTTT
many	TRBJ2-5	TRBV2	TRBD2	CASSALLAGQETQYF	TGTGCCAGCAGTGCCCTACTAGCGGGCCAAGAGACCCAGTACTTC
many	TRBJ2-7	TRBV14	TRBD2	CASSPGTSGRPNYEQYF	TGTGCCAGCAGCCCCGGGACTAGCGGGAGGCCAAACTACGAGCAGTACTTC
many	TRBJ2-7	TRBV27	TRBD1	CASKSGTGSYEQYF	TGTGCCAGCAAGTCCGGGACAGGGTCTTACGAGCAGTACTTC
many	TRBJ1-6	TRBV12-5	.	CASGFFVWVGHNSPLHF	TGTGCTAGTGGTTTCTTTGTTTGGGTTGGCCATAATTCACCCCTCCACTTT
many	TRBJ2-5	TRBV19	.	CASSMRTTETQYF	TGTGCCAGTAGTATGCGGACTACAGAGACCCAGTACTTC